This T cell receptor (beta chain) is from a study of CD8+ T cells in alopecia areata. Extracted RNA was reverse transcribed into cDNA, the sequencing template. Repertoires were generated with immunoSEQ multiplex PCR, while TCRdb's copy carries only in-frame clones and drops some. Among about 190,000 clones listed, about three fifths were seen once. In germline, CDR1 is SGHNT, CDR2 YYREEE (reference sequence). The CDR3 is made up of 14 amino acids. V lost 4 bases, J lost 4 bases, and 14 bases lay in between. Regarding this clone: Its antigen is currently unknown.

The treatment was: oral pan-JAK inhibitor, 5-10 mg twice daily. Cell sorting on a FACSAria was used to separate CD4+ and CD8+ T cells from the PBMCs. Findings and limits, study-wide: Scalp clonality, along with expanded CD8+ clones among the top 100, was significantly decreased by tofacitinib.

The sequence derives from a human donor with alopecia areata. The V and J genes are TRBV5-4 and TRBJ1-1; no clear D gene. The sample in question was CD4+ T cells sorted from blood, obtained at week 4, from a patient treated with tofacitinib. The CDR3 protein is CASSLVGISTEAFF. The DNA of the CDR3 is TGTGCCAGCAGCCTGGTGGGTATTAGCACTGAAGCTTTCTTT. Complete variable domain (other parts from reference TRBV5-4 and TRBJ1-1): ETGVTQSPTHLIKTRGQQVTLRCSSQSGHNTVSWYQQALGQGPQFIFQYYREEENGRGNFPPRFSGLQFPNYSSELNVNALELDDSALYLCASSLVGISTEAFFGQGTRLTVV.